The next 27 T cell receptor beta chains were all read from a single sample in a study of radiotherapy plus CTLA-4 blockade in lung cancer. Clones were read by immunoSEQ multiplex PCR, and TCRdb kept only the in-frame ones, dropping some. The sample has about 54,000 clones; approximately 79% are singletons. The material was peripheral blood, obtained from a patient treated with radiotherapy plus ipilimumab. The receptors were gathered from a human donor with non-small cell lung cancer who had a partial response to radiotherapy plus ipilimumab.

The V call is TRBV5-5, the J call TRBJ2-6; D is possibly TRBD1 (6 bases). The V end lost 4 bases, the J end lost 2 bases, and 10 bases lay between the germline ends. In germline, CDR1 is SGHKS, CDR2 YYEKEE (reference sequence). The length of the CDR3 is 15 residues. CDR3 nucleotides: TGTGCCAGCAGCCCCCAGGGGACTGGGGCCAACGTCCTGACTTTC. Translated, it gives CASSPQGTGANVLTF.

The rearrangement uses TRBV20-1 and TRBJ2-7; TRBD2 agrees at 7 bases. The germline gives CDR1 DFQATT, CDR2 SNEGSKA (reference sequence). The CDR3 sequence is 11 residues long. The chain's CDR3 is CMAGDGHEQYF. CDR3 nucleotide sequence: TGCATGGCGGGAGATGGACACGAGCAGTACTTC.

The rearrangement joins TRBV7-3 to TRBJ1-1; D gene unclear. The CDR3 loop spans 13 amino acids. Between the trimmed V and J ends, which lost 1 base and 2 bases, there was a span of 5 bases. The V gene's germline CDR1 is SGHTA and CDR2 FQGTGA. The CDR3 nucleotides read TGTGCCAGCAGCTTAATGAGTAACACTGAAGCTTTCTTT. The encoded protein is CASSLMSNTEAFF.

The J gene is TRBJ1-1, the V gene TRBV5-1; 9 bases fit TRBD1. Looked up from germline, CDR1 is SGHRS and CDR2 is YFSETQ. The trim removed 2 bases at V and 8 bases at J, leaving 10 bases unmatched. The length of the CDR3 is 15 residues. CDR3 DNA: TGCGCCAGCAGCTTTCGAGTCCCGGGACAGGGAGAAGCTTTCTTT. Residues: CASSFRVPGQGEAFF.

The V gene is TRBV7-2, the J gene TRBJ1-5; D ambiguous. The germline V gene encodes CDR1 SGHTA and CDR2 FQGNSA. Trimming took off 2 bases at V and 14 bases at J, with 22 bases between the two ends. The length of the CDR3 is 15 residues. In DNA, the CDR3 is TGTGCCAGCAGCTTATCAGTGACAACTAGGTCCCCTAAGCATTTT. Amino acids: CASSLSVTTRSPKHF.

The CDR3 DNA is TGTGCCAGTCTCAGGACAGGGGGTGTTGGTGAAGCTTTCTTT. It specifies CASLRTGGVGEAFF. V and J are TRBV19 and TRBJ1-1; TRBD1 agrees at 10 bases. Per the germline V gene, CDR1 is LNHDA and CDR2 is SQIVND (reference sequence). The CDR3 has 14 amino acids. The V gene end was trimmed by 8 bases and the J gene end by 7 bases; junction bases not matched to a gene: 10.

The V call is TRBV4-3, the J call TRBJ2-4; maybe TRBD1 (5 bases). The CDR3 is 20 residues long. V lost 0 bases, J lost 0 bases, and 21 bases lay in between. The germline V gene has CDR1 LGHNA and CDR2 YSLEER. CDR3 protein: CASSQDHADRGQLAKNIQYF. The CDR3 bases are TGCGCCAGCAGCCAAGATCACGCAGACAGAGGTCAATTAGCCAAAAACATTCAGTACTTC.

The rearrangement links TRBV11-2 to TRBJ2-5; weak D call: TRBD2 (7 bases). CDR1 and CDR2 (germline): SGHAT, FQNNGV. V was shortened by 6 bases and J by 4 bases, with 18 bases between the two germline ends. The CDR3 contains 15 residues. CDR3 residues: CASSSGSGGPETQYF. DNA for the CDR3: TGTGCCAGCAGTTCTGGTTCGGGGGGCCCAGAGACCCAGTACTTC.

The CDR3 sequence: CASSASGASYEQYF. DNA of the CDR3: TGTGCCAGCAGCGCTAGCGGGGCCTCCTACGAGCAGTACTTC. This chain joins TRBV9 and TRBJ2-7; 9 positions match TRBD2. The ends lost 3 bases at V and 0 bases at J; junction bases unmatched: 1. CDR3 size: 14 residues. Germline-derived CDR1 and CDR2 are SGDLS and YYNGEE.

In regard to this clone: Other DNA sequences in this sample translate to the same CDR3. This CDR3 reads CASSIAGTQYF. In nucleotides, the CDR3 is TGTGCCAGTAGTATCGCCGGGACCCAGTACTTC. The rearrangement joins TRBV19 to TRBJ2-5, with unresolved D. Germline V gives CDR1 LNHDA, CDR2 SQIVND (reference sequence). The CDR3 runs 11 residues. The ends were cut back, 3 bases at V and 7 bases at J, with 6 bases in the middle.

This clone was picked up one time. In nucleotides, the CDR3 is TGTGCCAGCAGAGCTGCAGGCGAATTCGAGCAGTACTTC. The encoded protein is CASRAAGEFEQYF. V and J are TRBV19 and TRBJ2-7; D uncertain. Trimming cost V 9 bases and J 6 bases, with 18 bases left between them. Per germline, CDR1 LNHDA and CDR2 SQIVND (reference sequence). The CDR3 has 13 amino acids.

The gene calls are TRBV5-4 and TRBJ1-2, with D unresolved. Germline values: CDR1 SGHNT, CDR2 YYREEE (reference sequence). Trimming removed 2 bases from V and 5 bases from J, with 4 bases in between. The CDR3 spans 11 residues. The CDR3 here is CASSFEYGYTF. As DNA, the CDR3 is TGTGCCAGCAGCTTCGAGTATGGCTACACCTTC. The full variable domain, in which reference TRBV5-4 and TRBJ1-2 provide the parts outside the CDR3, is ETGVTQSPTHLIKTRGQQVTLRCSSQSGHNTVSWYQQALGQGPQFIFQYYREEENGRGNFPPRFSGLQFPNYSSELNVNALELDDSALYLCASSFEYGYTFGSGTRLTVV.

V gene TRBV29-1 combines with J gene TRBJ2-7; D is perhaps TRBD2 (6 bases). Between the trimmed V and J ends, which lost 5 bases and 6 bases, there was a span of 17 bases. The germline V gene has CDR1 SQVTM and CDR2 ANQGSEA. This CDR3 spans 13 amino acids. CDR3 DNA sequence: TGCAGCGTTCTCGACCCTGGGAGGTCCGAGCAGTACTTC. Amino acids: CSVLDPGRSEQYF.

The V call is TRBV11-2, the J call TRBJ2-2; D gene unclear. Trimming shortened V by 2 bases and J by 1 base, and 5 bases separated the two germline ends. The CDR3 extends over 14 amino acids. The germline V gene has CDR1 SGHAT and CDR2 FQNNGV. The CDR3 region is CASSLIGNTGELFF. DNA of the CDR3: TGTGCCAGCAGCTTAATCGGGAACACCGGGGAGCTGTTTTTT.

The chain is built from TRBV19 and TRBJ2-1; 7 bases align to TRBD1. This CDR3 comprises 15 residues. Per the germline V gene, CDR1 is LNHDA and CDR2 is SQIVND (reference sequence). Unmatched junction bases numbered 11, after V lost 6 bases and J lost 6 bases. The CDR3 DNA follows: TGTGCCAGTAGAAACGCAGGGGGTACCGTCAATGAGCAGTTCTTC. Translated, it gives CASRNAGGTVNEQFF.

This chain uses TRBV29-1 with TRBJ1-5; no clear D gene. Trimming took 4 bases from V and 4 from J, leaving 8 bases between them. From germline, CDR1 is SQVTM and CDR2 ANQGSEA. The CDR3 has 12 amino acids. CDR3 in DNA: TGCAGCGTTGGCTCGGGGAATCAGCCCCAGCATTTT. It yields the protein CSVGSGNQPQHF.

The chain carries TRBV29-1 and TRBJ2-3; D might be TRBD1 (7 bases). CDR1 is SQVTM and CDR2 is ANQGSEA in the germline V gene. Trimming left V 3 bases short and J 4 bases short, with 17 bases between. The CDR3 runs 15 residues. This CDR3 reads CSVEEGAYEADTQYF. The CDR3 DNA reads TGCAGCGTTGAGGAGGGGGCTTACGAGGCAGATACGCAGTATTTT.

This clone showed up just a few times. This chain connects TRBV11-2 to TRBJ2-5; 8 bases map to TRBD1. J was trimmed by 5 bases and V by 5 bases; bases with no gene match: 4. The CDR3 loop spans 13 amino acids. Germline V gene lookup returns CDR1 SGHAT and CDR2 FQNNGV. CDR3 loop: CASSQGAVETQYF. Written as DNA, the CDR3 is TGTGCCAGCAGCCAGGGGGCCGTGGAGACCCAGTACTTC.

This clone was seen a handful of times. J is TRBJ1-3 and V is TRBV7-9, with D possibly being TRBD1 (5 bases). Trimming left V 1 base short and J 4 bases short, with 11 bases between. Germline loops: CDR1 SEHNR, CDR2 FQNEAQ (reference sequence). The CDR3 spans 15 residues. The CDR3 sequence: CASSLEPGWGNTIYF. The CDR3 nucleotides read TGTGCCAGCAGCTTAGAACCAGGGTGGGGAAACACCATATATTTT. The variable domain in full, with the rest retrieved from reference TRBV7-9 and TRBJ1-3, is DTGVSQNPRHKITKRGQNVTFRCDPISEHNRLYWYRQTLGQGPEFLTYFQNEAQLEKSRLLSDRFSAERPKGSFSTLEIQRTEQGDSAMYLCASSLEPGWGNTIYFGEGSWLTVV.

The DNA of the CDR3 is TGTGCCAGCAGCGAGAGCGGGTCCCAAGAGACCCAGTACTTC. This gives the protein CASSESGSQETQYF. This rearrangement joins TRBV9 to TRBJ2-5; possible D gene TRBD2, 6 bases. V lost 3 bases and J 1 base, leaving 10 bases between the germline ends. There are 14 residues in the CDR3. Germline V CDR1 and CDR2: SGDLS, YYNGEE.

This chain joins TRBV10-1 and TRBJ2-1, with 9 bases lining up with TRBD1. The CDR3 extends over 15 amino acids. Germline CDR1 reads WNHNN; CDR2 reads SYGVQD (reference sequence). J was trimmed by 6 bases and V by 6 bases; bases with no gene match: 9. For the CDR3, the DNA is TGCGCCAGCAGCCGACAGGGGGTGAGTGCCAATGAGCAGTTCTTC. It yields the protein CASSRQGVSANEQFF.

A word on this clone: One junction end disagrees with the germline gene, perhaps due to a read error. This chain connects TRBV14 to TRBJ2-7; D gene uncertain. This CDR3 is 16 amino acids long. Germline-derived CDR1 and CDR2 are SGHDN and FVKESK. The CDR3 spells CASSQDRSLTSCEQYF. For the CDR3, the DNA is TGTGCCAGCAGCCAAGATCGGTCCCTAACTTCCTGCGAGCAGTACTTC.

The chain is built from TRBV4-3 and TRBJ1-4; D perhaps matches TRBD1 (5 bases). The germline gives CDR1 LGHNA, CDR2 YSLEER. With 0 bases removed from V and 0 bases from J, the gap between germline ends came to 5 bases. This CDR3 has 15 amino acids. The CDR3, as DNA: TGCGCCAGCAGCCAAGAAGGGGCAACTAATGAAAAACTGTTTTTT. This gives the protein CASSQEGATNEKLFF.

DNA for the CDR3: TGTGCCAGCAGCTTGACCAGGACTGGCCAAGAGACCCAGTACTTC. This translates into CASSLTRTGQETQYF. V usage is TRBV11-2 and J usage is TRBJ2-5; possible D gene TRBD2, 5 bases. Trimming stripped 3 bases from V and 1 base from J, with 12 bases between. The CDR3 has 15 residues. Germline-derived CDR1 and CDR2 are SGHAT and FQNNGV.

This chain links TRBV20-1 with TRBJ1-1; 7 bases fit TRBD1. V trimming: 6 bases; J trimming: 6 bases; junction bases outside the gene matches: 1. The length of the CDR3 is 10 residues. Germline V gene sequence: CDR1 DFQATT, CDR2 SNEGSKA (reference sequence). The DNA for the CDR3 is TGCAGTGCGCAGGGGGCTGAAGCTTTCTTT. This sequence encodes CSAQGAEAFF.

This chain joins TRBV19 and TRBJ1-6; perhaps TRBD1 as D (5 bases). Trimming took off 3 bases at V and 8 bases at J, with 11 bases between the two ends. The germline CDR1 and CDR2 sequences are LNHDA and SQIVND (reference sequence). This CDR3 region has 14 residues. The CDR3 here is CASSISGLDSPLHF. The CDR3 DNA reads TGTGCCAGTAGTATTTCAGGGCTGGATTCACCCCTCCACTTT.

The V and J genes are TRBV5-8 and TRBJ1-1, with D unresolved. The CDR3 spans 14 residues. Germline V gives CDR1 SGHTS, CDR2 YDEGEE. Deletions cut 1 base from V and 8 bases from J, with 15 bases between. The CDR3 DNA follows: TGTGCCAGCAGCTTGAACGACGGAGGGCTGGAAGCTTTCTTT. Amino acids: CASSLNDGGLEAFF. Variable domain in full (rest from reference TRBV5-8 and TRBJ1-1): EAGVTQSPTHLIKTRGQQATLRCSPISGHTSVYWYQQALGLGLQFLLWYDEGEERNRGNFPPRFSGRQFPNYSSELNVNALELEDSALYLCASSLNDGGLEAFFGQGTRLTVV.